The next 5 T cell receptor beta chains were all read from a single sample in a study of metastatic and nonmetastatic thyroid tumors. TCRdb used MiXCR to call clones anew from the PCR reads. The table records about 23,000 clones, roughly a quarter of them present only once. All patients were treatment-naive before thyroid surgery. The sample consisted of blood. All receptors derive from a male donor with papillary thyroid cancer or a benign thyroid nodule (not recorded which). Some clones in this sample may be carry-over from other donors' samples.

This clone was seen repeatedly, ten times or more. This may be a read error: a much more frequent sequence differs by one nucleotide. The chain combines TRBV2 with TRBJ2-1, with D perhaps assigned TRBD1 or TRBD2 (6 bases each). CDR1 is SNHLY, CDR2 FYNNEI, per germline. This CDR3 is built from 18 residues. In DNA form, the CDR3 reads TGTGCCGGCAGTGAAGCTAAGGGGGGTAGCGCAGCCTACAATGAGCAGTTCTTC. It yields the protein CAGSEAKGGSAAYNEQFF. The full variable domain, rest sourced from reference TRBV2 and TRBJ2-1, is EPEVTQTPSHQVTQMGQEVILRCVPISNHLYFYWYRQILGQKVEFLVSFYNNEISEKSEIFDDQFSVERPDGSNFTLKIRSTKLEDSAMYFCAGSEAKGGSAAYNEQFFGPGTRLTVL.

The rearrangement links TRBV6-2 or TRBV6-3 to TRBJ2-7; 9 nucleotides line up with TRBD2. Germline lookup yields CDR1 MNHEY and CDR2 SVGEGT. With 7 bases clipped from V and 4 bases from J, the junction kept 14 bases outside the gene matches. The CDR3 extends over 16 amino acids. As DNA, the CDR3 is TGTGCCAGCACCGCCCCGTGGCTAGCGGGAAAATACGAGCAGTACTTC. Protein: CASTAPWLAGKYEQYF.

By sample fraction, this clone is medium-sized. In nucleotides, the CDR3 is TGTGCCAGCAGCGTAGTGTTTGCTTACTCCTACAATGAGCAGTTCTTC. Translated: CASSVVFAYSYNEQFF. This chain uses TRBV9 with TRBJ2-1; no reliable D call. Germline loops: CDR1 SGDLS, CDR2 YYNGEE. The CDR3 extends over 16 amino acids. V was clipped by 0 bases and J by 0 bases, with 10 bases between them.

This clone was seen repeatedly, ten times or more. This chain links TRBV4-1 with TRBJ1-5; the D gene is possibly TRBD1 (5 bases). Trimming removed 4 bases from V and 2 bases from J, with 12 bases in between. The CDR3 contains 15 residues. The germline V gene encodes CDR1 MGHRA and CDR2 YSYEKL. The CDR3 sequence: CASSPGFLGNQPQHF. The CDR3 DNA sequence: TGCGCCAGCAGCCCAGGGTTTCTGGGCAATCAGCCCCAGCATTTT.

As concerns this clone: Other DNA sequences in this sample translate to the same CDR3. This chain links TRBV5-1 with TRBJ2-3, with no clear D. Between the trimmed V and J ends, which lost 2 bases and 4 bases, there was a span of 11 bases. Germline assignment: CDR1 SGHRS and CDR2 YFSETQ. The CDR3 has 14 amino acids. The CDR3 DNA sequence: TGCGCCAGCAGCTTAGAGAGAGGCCCAGATACGCAGTATTTT. It codes for CASSLERGPDTQYF.